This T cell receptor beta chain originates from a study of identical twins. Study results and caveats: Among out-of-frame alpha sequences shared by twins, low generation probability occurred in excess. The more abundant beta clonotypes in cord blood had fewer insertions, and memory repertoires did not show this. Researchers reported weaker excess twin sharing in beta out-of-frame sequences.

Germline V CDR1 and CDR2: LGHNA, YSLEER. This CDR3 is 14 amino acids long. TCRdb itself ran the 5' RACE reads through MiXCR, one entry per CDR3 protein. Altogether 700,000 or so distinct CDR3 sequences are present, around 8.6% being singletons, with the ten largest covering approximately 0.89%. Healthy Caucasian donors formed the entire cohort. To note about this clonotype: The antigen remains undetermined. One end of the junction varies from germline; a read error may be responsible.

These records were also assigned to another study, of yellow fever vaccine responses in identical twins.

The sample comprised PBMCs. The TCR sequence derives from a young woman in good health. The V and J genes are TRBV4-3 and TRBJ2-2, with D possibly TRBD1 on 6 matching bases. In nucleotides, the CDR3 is TGCGCCAGCAGCTCCGGGACAATCACCGGGGAGCCGTTTTTT. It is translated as CASSSGTITGEPFF.